Below are 4 T cell receptor beta chains sequenced from a single sample in a study of cytomegalovirus exposure and HLA in healthy donors. PCR used 60 Vbeta primers and 13 Jbeta primers. TCRdb's copy holds only in-frame clones and misses some; the assay was immunoSEQ multiplex PCR. Among some 160,000 clones listed, roughly 80% were seen once. Material: PBMCs. These receptors were obtained from a man between 60 and 75 years old in good health and CMV-seronegative.

This chain joins TRBV19 and TRBJ2-3, with TRBD2 identical over 7 bases. The CDR3 spans 15 residues. The trim removed 3 bases at V and 2 bases at J, leaving 5 bases unmatched. CDR1 is LNHDA and CDR2 is SQIVND in the germline V gene (reference sequence). This CDR3 reads CASSMSSGYTDTQYF. Here the CDR3 DNA reads TGTGCCAGTAGTATGTCTAGCGGATACACAGATACGCAGTATTTT. The full variable domain, rest sourced from reference TRBV19 and TRBJ2-3, is DGGITQSPKYLFRKEGQNVTLSCEQNLNHDAMYWYRQDPGQGLRLIYYSQIVNDFQKGDIAEGYSVSREKKESFPLTVTSAQKNPTAFYLCASSMSSGYTDTQYFGPGTRLTVL.

The table lists this clone with a count of one. Other DNA sequences within the sample encode an identical CDR3. The chain recombines TRBV27 with TRBJ1-1; D might be TRBD1 (6 bases). Germline V gene data show CDR1 as MNHEY and CDR2 as SMNVEV (reference sequence). There are 14 residues in the CDR3. Trimming stripped 2 bases from V and 5 bases from J, with 12 bases between. Written as DNA, the CDR3 is TGTGCCAGCAGTTTAAACAGGGTTGGGACTGAAGCTTTCTTT. Residues: CASSLNRVGTEAFF.

This chain connects TRBV13 to TRBJ2-1; 11 nucleotides align to TRBD2. Germline CDR1 is PRHDT and CDR2 is FYEKMQ (reference sequence). This CDR3 is built from 17 residues. Trimming at V came to 1 base and at J to 4 bases, leaving 6 bases not matched to a gene. This CDR3 is CASSLASSGGSYNEQFF. CDR3 nucleotides: TGTGCCAGCAGCTTAGCCTCTAGCGGGGGGTCGTACAATGAGCAGTTCTTC. Together with reference TRBV13 and TRBJ2-1, the CDR3 gives the full variable domain: AAGVIQSPRHLIKEKRETATLKCYPIPRHDTVYWYQQGPGQDPQFLISFYEKMQSDKGSIPDRFSAQQFSDYHSELNMSSLELGDSALYFCASSLASSGGSYNEQFFGPGTRLTVL.

V gene TRBV29-1 combines with J gene TRBJ2-7; the D gene is possibly TRBD1 (6 bases). Germline values: CDR1 SQVTM, CDR2 ANQGSEA. The CDR3 spans 13 residues. V lost 0 bases to trimming and J lost 5 bases, with 11 bases between them. This chain's CDR3 is CSVEDPGHNEQYF. Here the CDR3 DNA reads TGCAGCGTTGAAGATCCGGGACATAACGAGCAGTACTTC.